The 3 T cell receptor gamma chains below come from one sample, sequenced in a study of Vδ1+ human thymocytes. The template was reverse-transcribed extracted RNA. The CDR3 regions were amplified by multiplex PCR from V-gene primers to a constant-region primer. TCRdb repeated clone calling on the multiplex PCR reads with CATT. This table holds 36,000 or so gamma-chain clones, 20% found once. Findings of the study overall: Thymic TRG and TRD repertoires appeared highly polyclonal.

These receptors' targets are unknown. Sequenced input: Vdelta1+ gamma-delta thymocytes from the thymus. Regarding subset: FACS-sorted CD3+ TCRalphabeta- TCRVdelta1+ TCRVdelta2- thymocytes. These receptors all stem from a girl less than two years old who had congenital heart surgery.

The V gene is TRGV8, the J gene TRGJ1 or TRGJ2. From germline, CDR1 is VENAVY and CDR2 YDSYNSRV. The CDR3 is 14 amino acids. Germline trimming cut 0 bases from V and 7 bases from J; bases unmatched to any gene: 9. This CDR3 reads CATWDRPMRYKKLF. The CDR3 DNA is TGTGCCACCTGGGATAGGCCCATGAGGTATAAGAAACTCTTT.

Only a few counts were recorded for this clone. Other DNA sequences in the same sample also yield this CDR3. V gene TRGV4 combines with J gene TRGJP2. V shed 0 bases and J 2 bases; nucleotides not matched to a gene: 3. The length of the CDR3 is 15 residues. CDR1 is EGSTGY and CDR2 is YDSYTSSV in the germline V gene. CDR3 sequence: CATWDGPSSDWIKTF. CDR3 DNA: TGTGCCACCTGGGATGGGCCCAGTAGTGATTGGATCAAGACGTTT.

Comments on this clone: This specimen includes other DNA sequences encoding the same CDR3. J is TRGJ1 or TRGJ2 and V is TRGV2. The CDR3 is made up of 12 amino acids. The V and J ends lost 0 bases and 9 bases, in that order; junction bases with no gene match: 5. CDR1 EGSNGY and CDR2 YDSYNSKV come from the germline V gene. The CDR3 reads CATWDGHPKKLF. The CDR3 nucleotides read TGTGCCACCTGGGACGGGCATCCTAAGAAACTCTTT.